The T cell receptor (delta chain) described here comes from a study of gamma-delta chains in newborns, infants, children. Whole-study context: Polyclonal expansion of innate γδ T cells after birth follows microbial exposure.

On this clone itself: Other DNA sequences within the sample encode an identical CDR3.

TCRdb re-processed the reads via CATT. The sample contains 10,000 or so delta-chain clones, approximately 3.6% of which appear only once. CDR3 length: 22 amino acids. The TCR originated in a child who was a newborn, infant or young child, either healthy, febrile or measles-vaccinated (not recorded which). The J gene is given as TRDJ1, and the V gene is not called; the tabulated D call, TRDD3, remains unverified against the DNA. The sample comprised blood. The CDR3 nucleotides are TGTGCTCTTGGGGCCCTAAGCCATACCCCGCCGTGCTGGGGGACACTAACCGATAAACTCATCTTT. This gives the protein CALGALSHTPPCWGTLTDKLIF.